This TCR beta chain stems from a study of Graves' ophthalmopathy and Graves' hyperthyroidism. Study background: No ophthalmopathy within 18 months of follow-up signified stable hyperthyroidism. Study-wide results and caveats: The authors also found most expanded thyroid clonotypes above 0.001 frequency in blood.

A note on this clonotype: Its antigen is as yet unknown.

Transcripts of RNA were the source for amplifying TCR beta CDR3 regions. RT-PCR was first run with HTBI primers, then multiplex PCR in a second round. One entry per CDR3 protein, called by TCRdb with MiXCR from the multiplex PCR reads. This table has some 1.1 million distinct CDR3 sequences, 35% to 45% appearing once. Germline V gives CDR1 ENHRY, CDR2 SYGVKD. This CDR3 is built from 14 residues. Trimming took 7 bases from V and 2 from J; bases not matched to a gene: 7. Hyperthyroidism patients, all newly diagnosed, had under 2 months' duration and ages of 18 to 65. Pregnant or lactating patients and those with other autoimmune diseases or uncontrolled infections were excluded.

Sequenced material: peripheral blood or thyroid tissue (not recorded which). This sequence joins TRBV10-3 and TRBJ1-2; 7 nucleotides align to TRBD1. This receptor was identified in an adult man with Graves' hyperthyroidism. CDR3 coding DNA: TGTGCCATCACCCGGGACAGACAAAACTATGGCTACACCTTC. This gives the protein CAITRDRQNYGYTF.